Presented here are 10 T cell receptor beta chains from one specimen sequenced in a study of cytomegalovirus exposure and HLA in healthy donors. Using immunoSEQ multiplex PCR, the repertoire was profiled, and TCRdb retains in-frame clones only, with some absent. The data show tens of thousands of clones, 90% to 96% seen once. Sequencing was performed on PBMCs. The receptors were gathered from a man aged 18-30 years in good health and CMV-seropositive.

The chain has TRBV25-1 and TRBJ2-3; possible D gene TRBD2, 5 bases. V lost 1 base and J lost 6, with 14 bases in between. The CDR3 has 15 amino acids. From germline, CDR1 is MGHDK and CDR2 SYGVNS. The CDR3 bases are TGTGCCAGCAGTGAATCGGGTTGGACTTTTGATACGCAGTATTTT. Protein: CASSESGWTFDTQYF. Full variable domain (missing parts from reference TRBV25-1 and TRBJ2-3): EADIYQTPRYLVIGTGKKITLECSQTMGHDKMYWYQQDPGMELHLIHYSYGVNSTEKGDLSSESTVSRIRTEHFPLTLESARPSHTSQYLCASSESGWTFDTQYFGPGTRLTVL.

This clone is a singleton in its sample. V is TRBV10-3 and J is TRBJ2-3, with D unresolved. Germline V lookup: CDR1 ENHRY, CDR2 SYGVKD. This CDR3 has 14 residues. V shed 0 bases and J shed 1 base, with 5 bases lying between them. The CDR3 sequence is CAISESTGTDTQYF. The CDR3 DNA reads TGTGCCATCAGTGAGTCTACAGGCACAGATACGCAGTATTTT.

The CDR3 sequence: CASSPGLAGPRTYEQYF. The CDR3 DNA sequence: TGTGCCAGCAGCCCGGGACTAGCGGGGCCTCGTACCTACGAGCAGTACTTC. The gene calls are TRBV28 and TRBJ2-7; 13 bases map to TRBD2. The germline CDR1 and CDR2 sequences are MDHEN and SYDVKM. With V trimmed by 6 bases and J by 2 bases, 10 bases remained unmatched. The CDR3 is made up of 17 amino acids.

The chain combines TRBV25-1 with TRBJ2-2; D gene unclear. This CDR3 comprises 14 residues. The V and J ends lost 3 bases and 6 bases respectively, with 11 bases between them. The germline CDR1 and CDR2 sequences are MGHDK and SYGVNS. The CDR3 DNA is TGTGCCAGCAGTGACTCCCGACGGGCCGGGGAGCTGTTTTTT. Translated, it gives CASSDSRRAGELFF.

This chain links TRBV18 with TRBJ2-5, with 7 bases fitting TRBD2. The V gene end was trimmed by 4 bases and the J gene end by 1 base; junction bases not matched to a gene: 6. The CDR3 is made up of 15 amino acids. Germline V gives CDR1 KGHSH, CDR2 LQKENI. CDR3 amino acids: CASSLHQRGQETQYF. The CDR3 region has the DNA TGTGCCAGCTCACTACATCAGCGGGGCCAAGAGACCCAGTACTTC.

The rearrangement uses TRBV30 and TRBJ2-7; 8 bases fit TRBD2. The length of the CDR3 is 12 residues. The trim removed 8 bases at V and 1 base at J, leaving 4 bases unmatched. Germline CDR1 is GTSNPN and CDR2 is SVGIG (reference sequence). The CDR3 nucleotides read TGTGCCACGAGCGGGGGTTCCTACGAGCAGTACTTC. The encoded protein is CATSGGSYEQYF.

The V call is TRBV6-5, the J call TRBJ1-1, with D unresolved. Germline V gene lookup returns CDR1 MNHEY and CDR2 SVGAGI. The CDR3 has 12 amino acids. Trimming removed 0 bases from V and 5 bases from J, with 4 bases in between. The CDR3 coding sequence is TGTGCCAGCAGTTACTCCGAGACTGAAGCTTTCTTT. Translating gives CASSYSETEAFF.

The chain is built from TRBV28 and TRBJ2-3; 7 bases are a match to TRBD1. Trimming took 4 bases from V and 0 from J; bases not matched to a gene: 16. The germline V gene has CDR1 MDHEN and CDR2 SYDVKM. The CDR3 loop spans 19 amino acids. CDR3 sequence reads: CASSSIRDSIVLSTDTQYF. The CDR3 DNA reads as TGTGCCAGCAGTTCAATCCGGGACAGTATCGTACTTAGCACAGATACGCAGTATTTT.

V usage is TRBV5-4 and J usage is TRBJ1-1; D unresolved. Trimming pared 0 bases from V and 1 base from J, leaving 7 bases between. The CDR3 has 14 residues. From germline, CDR1 is SGHNT and CDR2 YYREEE (reference sequence). The CDR3 here is CASSLAQANTEAFF. The DNA for the CDR3 is TGTGCCAGCAGCTTGGCCCAGGCGAACACTGAAGCTTTCTTT.

The J gene is TRBJ2-7, the V gene TRBV9, with a possible D match to TRBD2 (5 bases). The CDR3 length is 13 residues. In germline, CDR1 is SGDLS, CDR2 YYNGEE. The V end lost 3 bases, the J end lost 1 base, and 8 bases lay between the germline ends. CDR3 DNA sequence: TGTGCCAGCAGCGCCGGACTTTCCTACGAGCAGTACTTC. As protein: CASSAGLSYEQYF.